The present T cell receptor beta chain was sequenced within a study of CD8 T cells in Susac syndrome. The CDR3 consists of 14 residues. Germline assignment: CDR1 SGHRS and CDR2 YFSETQ. V lost 4 bases and J lost 9; bases outside the gene matches: 10. A quantity of about 0.5 to 1 ug RNA underwent reverse transcription using random hexamers. TCRdb called the immunoSEQ multiplex PCR reads again in MiXCR, with one record for every CDR3 protein. In the table there are roughly 180,000 distinct CDR3 sequences, roughly 92% of which are singletons. This TCR was recovered from a human donor with multiple sclerosis. This chain joins TRBV5-1 and TRBJ1-5; 7 nucleotides line up with TRBD1. The sequenced sample was CD4+ T cells from PBMCs. The CDR3 reads CASSPGQVWLPQHF. Here the CDR3 DNA reads TGCGCCAGCAGCCCAGGACAGGTCTGGCTGCCCCAGCATTTT.